This TCR beta chain was observed in a study of post-analysis software for immune sequencing data. On the study more broadly: Both relapsing-remitting and secondary progressive multiple sclerosis featured among the disease courses, as did progressive-relapsing multiple sclerosis.

Incorporated into the TCR beta cDNA libraries were unique molecular identifiers, which served to reduce PCR and sequencing biases. T cells numbering roughly 1 to 10 million yielded 450,000 to 600,000 cDNA molecules. TCRdb redid the calling of the PCR reads with MiXCR, one entry per CDR3 protein. In the table there are about 500,000 distinct CDR3 sequences, under 55% of which are singletons. General study findings and limits: F-measure co-clustering was strong for batch-matched samples. Patients used about 5 TRBV segments, including TRBV5-6, TRBV5-1 and TRBV20-1, more often than controls. Significantly lower normalized Chao1 diversity was seen in multiple sclerosis patients than in controls.

In the case of this clonotype: As yet, its antigen is unknown.

Trimming left V 2 bases short and J 1 base short, with 9 bases between. Germline lookup yields CDR1 SGHRS and CDR2 YFSETQ. The CDR3 loop spans 15 amino acids. The chain couples TRBV5-1 to TRBJ2-2; tentatively, D is TRBD2 (6 bases). Sequenced input: blood. The sequence came from a girl aged 10 to 17 with multiple sclerosis. The CDR3 spells CASSFREQNTGELFF. CDR3 coding DNA: TGCGCCAGCAGCTTCCGGGAGCAGAACACCGGGGAGCTGTTTTTT.